These T cell receptor beta chains were read from a single sample in a study of regulatory T cells. Profiling relied on immunoSEQ multiplex PCR, and the TCRdb table lists in-frame clones only, not all of them. The sample has around 29,000 clones, 93% seen once. Input material: conventional CD4+ T cells sorted from blood. The receptors shown here come from a child aged 2 to 15 with CD3G deficiency. The CDR3 runs from the conserved cysteine through the conserved F or W. D genes are given only for firm matches. Where a row states a size, it is once, few, many or the class of an expanded clone; other rows omit it.

CDR3aa: CASSPAGFNEQFF
CDR3nt: TGCGCCAGCAGCCCGGCGGGCTTCAATGAGCAGTTCTTC
v_gene: TRBV5-1
abundance: .
d_gene: .
j_gene: TRBJ2-1

CDR3aa: CASSLGAGPGYTF
CDR3nt: TGTGCCAGCAGCCTCGGAGCGGGGCCTGGCTACACCTTC
v_gene: TRBV5-4
abundance: once
d_gene: .
j_gene: TRBJ1-2

CDR3aa: CASRHGTLSTEAFF
CDR3nt: TGTGCCAGCAGACACGGGACCTTGTCCACTGAAGCTTTCTTT
v_gene: TRBV28
abundance: once
d_gene: .
j_gene: TRBJ1-1

CDR3aa: CASSSLADHTDTQYF
CDR3nt: TGTGCCAGCAGTTCACTAGCGGATCACACAGATACGCAGTATTTT
v_gene: TRBV28
abundance: .
d_gene: TRBD2
j_gene: TRBJ2-3

CDR3aa: CASRGTSRGELFF
CDR3nt: TGTGCCAGCAGAGGGACTAGTCGCGGGGAGCTGTTTTTT
v_gene: TRBV2
abundance: .
d_gene: TRBD2
j_gene: TRBJ2-2

CDR3aa: CASSSQAGGPRNEQFF
CDR3nt: TGCGCCAGCAGCTCTCAAGCGGGAGGGCCGAGGAATGAGCAGTTCTTC
v_gene: TRBV5-1
abundance: .
d_gene: TRBD2
j_gene: TRBJ2-1

CDR3aa: CASKGGDTEAFF
CDR3nt: TGTGCCAGCAAGGGGGGTGACACTGAAGCTTTCTTT
v_gene: TRBV28
abundance: .
d_gene: .
j_gene: TRBJ1-1

CDR3aa: CASTRLAGPYEQYF
CDR3nt: TGTGCCAGCACCCGACTAGCCGGTCCCTACGAGCAGTACTTC
v_gene: TRBV6-1
abundance: .
d_gene: TRBD2
j_gene: TRBJ2-7

CDR3aa: CASSWGPSGDTQYF
CDR3nt: TGCGCCAGCAGCTGGGGTCCGTCAGGGGATACGCAGTATTTT
v_gene: TRBV5-1
abundance: .
d_gene: .
j_gene: TRBJ2-3

CDR3aa: CASSPNPQGAEEKLFF
CDR3nt: TGCGCCAGCAGCCCCAATCCTCAGGGGGCGGAAGAAAAACTGTTTTTT
v_gene: TRBV5-1
abundance: .
d_gene: TRBD1
j_gene: TRBJ1-4

CDR3aa: CASSQGGQDGYTF
CDR3nt: TGTGCCAGCAGCCAAGGGGGACAGGATGGCTACACCTTC
v_gene: TRBV4-2
abundance: .
d_gene: TRBD1
j_gene: TRBJ1-2

CDR3aa: CASRDERDEQYF
CDR3nt: TGTGCCAGCAGAGACGAGAGGGACGAGCAGTACTTC
v_gene: TRBV6-1
abundance: .
d_gene: .
j_gene: TRBJ2-7

CDR3aa: CASSYSNTFGPNEAFF
CDR3nt: TGTGCCAGCAGTTATTCTAACACCTTTGGTCCCAATGAAGCTTTCTTT
v_gene: TRBV6-6
abundance: .
d_gene: .
j_gene: TRBJ1-1

CDR3aa: CASSLAGSEQYF
CDR3nt: TGTGCCAGCAGTTTAGCAGGGTCCGAGCAGTACTTC
v_gene: TRBV28
abundance: once
d_gene: .
j_gene: TRBJ2-7

CDR3aa: CASTLTLGSGANVLTF
CDR3nt: TGTGCCAGTACCTTGACATTGGGTTCTGGGGCCAACGTCCTGACTTTC
v_gene: TRBV19
abundance: .
d_gene: .
j_gene: TRBJ2-6

CDR3aa: CASSQGPSGANVLTF
CDR3nt: TGCGCCAGCAGCCAGGGACCCTCTGGGGCCAACGTCCTGACTTTC
v_gene: TRBV4-1
abundance: .
d_gene: .
j_gene: TRBJ2-6

CDR3aa: CASSFAGGLYGYTF
CDR3nt: TGTGCCAGCAGTTTCGCCGGGGGGCTCTATGGCTACACCTTC
v_gene: TRBV28
abundance: .
d_gene: .
j_gene: TRBJ1-2

CDR3aa: CASSRRLAGAGELFF
CDR3nt: TGTGCCAGCAGTAGAAGACTAGCGGGGGCCGGGGAGCTGTTTTTT
v_gene: TRBV28
abundance: .
d_gene: TRBD2
j_gene: TRBJ2-2

CDR3aa: CASRPTGLPGGELFF
CDR3nt: TGTGCCAGCAGACCTACAGGGCTACCGGGCGGGGAGCTGTTTTTT
v_gene: TRBV6-1
abundance: .
d_gene: .
j_gene: TRBJ2-2

CDR3aa: CASSLDGGSGNTIYF
CDR3nt: TGTGCCAGCAGCTTAGATGGCGGTTCTGGAAACACCATATATTTT
v_gene: TRBV7-9
abundance: .
d_gene: .
j_gene: TRBJ1-3

CDR3aa: CASSSRGTGGTYEQYF
CDR3nt: TGTGCCAGTAGTTCCCGGGGGACAGGGGGGACCTACGAGCAGTACTTC
v_gene: TRBV19
abundance: .
d_gene: TRBD1
j_gene: TRBJ2-7

CDR3aa: CASSFPTVAGGKQFF
CDR3nt: TGTGCCAGCAGCTTCCCGACGGTAGCGGGAGGAAAGCAGTTCTTC
v_gene: TRBV28
abundance: .
d_gene: TRBD2
j_gene: TRBJ2-1

CDR3aa: CASSLFTSGSHEQFF
CDR3nt: TGTGCCAGCAGTTTGTTTACTAGCGGGAGTCATGAGCAGTTCTTC
v_gene: TRBV28
abundance: once
d_gene: TRBD2
j_gene: TRBJ2-1

CDR3aa: CASSFRDRTNTEAFF
CDR3nt: TGTGCCAGCAGTTTCCGGGACAGGACGAACACTGAAGCTTTCTTT
v_gene: TRBV28
abundance: once
d_gene: TRBD1
j_gene: TRBJ1-1

CDR3aa: CASSLSGPPNTEAFF
CDR3nt: TGCGCCAGCAGCTTGTCGGGACCCCCGAACACTGAAGCTTTCTTT
v_gene: TRBV5-1
abundance: .
d_gene: .
j_gene: TRBJ1-1

CDR3aa: CASSSSGTGTQPQHF
CDR3nt: TGTGCCAGCAGTTCATCCGGGACAGGGACTCAGCCCCAGCATTTT
v_gene: TRBV28
abundance: .
d_gene: TRBD1
j_gene: TRBJ1-5

CDR3aa: CASSARVMETQYF
CDR3nt: TGTGCCAGCAGCGCGAGGGTTATGGAGACCCAGTACTTC
v_gene: TRBV11-1
abundance: .
d_gene: .
j_gene: TRBJ2-5

CDR3aa: CASSPYGETQYF
CDR3nt: TGTGCCAGCTCACCCTATGGAGAGACCCAGTACTTC
v_gene: TRBV18
abundance: .
d_gene: .
j_gene: TRBJ2-5

CDR3aa: CASSLTGLAGYNEQFF
CDR3nt: TGTGCCAGCAGTTTAACCGGACTAGCGGGTTACAATGAGCAGTTCTTC
v_gene: TRBV28
abundance: .
d_gene: TRBD2
j_gene: TRBJ2-1

CDR3aa: CASSLDRLAGVTEQFF
CDR3nt: TGTGCCAGCAGCCTAGATCGACTAGCGGGAGTGACTGAGCAGTTCTTC
v_gene: TRBV7-9
abundance: .
d_gene: TRBD2
j_gene: TRBJ2-1

CDR3aa: CASSLTSVGGELFF
CDR3nt: TGTGCCAGCAGTTTAACTAGCGTTGGCGGGGAGCTGTTTTTT
v_gene: TRBV27
abundance: .
d_gene: TRBD2
j_gene: TRBJ2-2

CDR3aa: CAISSSGTGGNEQYF
CDR3nt: TGTGCCATCAGTAGCTCCGGGACAGGGGGCAACGAGCAGTACTTC
v_gene: TRBV10-3
abundance: .
d_gene: TRBD1
j_gene: TRBJ2-7

CDR3aa: CASSPGGGHQPQHF
CDR3nt: TGTGCCAGCAGCCCCGGGGGCGGTCATCAGCCCCAGCATTTT
v_gene: TRBV28
abundance: few
d_gene: .
j_gene: TRBJ1-5

CDR3aa: CASSLGAASGRSEQYF
CDR3nt: TGTGCCAGCAGCTTAGGGGCCGCTAGCGGGAGGAGCGAGCAGTACTTC
v_gene: TRBV7-8
abundance: .
d_gene: TRBD2
j_gene: TRBJ2-7

CDR3aa: CASSRRSDSGNTIYF
CDR3nt: TGCGCCAGCAGCCGAAGGTCGGACTCTGGAAACACCATATATTTT
v_gene: TRBV4-1
abundance: .
d_gene: .
j_gene: TRBJ1-3

CDR3aa: CASSPLTRYGYTF
CDR3nt: TGTGCCAGCAGCCCTTTGACCCGATATGGCTACACCTTC
v_gene: TRBV6-1
abundance: .
d_gene: .
j_gene: TRBJ1-2

CDR3aa: CASRAAGNTGELFF
CDR3nt: TGTGCCAGTAGGGCAGCGGGGAACACCGGGGAGCTGTTTTTT
v_gene: TRBV19
abundance: once
d_gene: .
j_gene: TRBJ2-2

CDR3aa: CASRLTGGGSYEQYF
CDR3nt: TGTGCCAGCAGATTAACAGGGGGGGGTTCCTACGAGCAGTACTTC
v_gene: TRBV6-1
abundance: .
d_gene: .
j_gene: TRBJ2-7

CDR3aa: CASRYQETQYF
CDR3nt: TGTGCCAGCAGGTACCAAGAGACCCAGTACTTC
v_gene: TRBV6-1
abundance: .
d_gene: .
j_gene: TRBJ2-5

CDR3aa: CASSWGQGHYSNQPQHF
CDR3nt: TGTGCCAGCAGCTGGGGACAGGGGCACTATAGCAATCAGCCCCAGCATTTT
v_gene: TRBV28
abundance: .
d_gene: TRBD1
j_gene: TRBJ1-5

CDR3aa: CASTSPPGQGNIQYF
CDR3nt: TGTGCCAGCACTTCCCCTCCGGGACAGGGCAACATTCAGTACTTC
v_gene: TRBV6-6
abundance: .
d_gene: TRBD1
j_gene: TRBJ2-4

CDR3aa: CASSQEYPGAYEQYF
CDR3nt: TGCGCCAGCAGCCAAGAGTACCCGGGTGCCTACGAGCAGTACTTC
v_gene: TRBV4-1
abundance: .
d_gene: .
j_gene: TRBJ2-7

CDR3aa: CASSPGTERYNEQFF
CDR3nt: TGTGCCAGCAGTCCTGGGACGGAGAGATACAATGAGCAGTTCTTC
v_gene: TRBV28
abundance: .
d_gene: .
j_gene: TRBJ2-1

CDR3aa: CASSQWWGRTEAFF
CDR3nt: TGTGCCAGCAGTCAATGGTGGGGGAGGACTGAAGCTTTCTTT
v_gene: TRBV28
abundance: .
d_gene: .
j_gene: TRBJ1-1

CDR3aa: CASSLGAGTGARTEAFF
CDR3nt: TGCGCCAGCAGCTTGGGTGCTGGGACAGGGGCCCGCACTGAAGCTTTCTTT
v_gene: TRBV5-1
abundance: once
d_gene: TRBD1
j_gene: TRBJ1-1

CDR3aa: CASSFGLAANEQFF
CDR3nt: TGCGCCAGCAGCTTTGGGCTAGCTGCCAATGAGCAGTTCTTC
v_gene: TRBV5-1
abundance: .
d_gene: .
j_gene: TRBJ2-1

CDR3aa: CASSPRTSSDYEQYF
CDR3nt: TGTGCCAGCAGCCCGAGGACTAGTTCAGACTACGAGCAGTACTTC
v_gene: TRBV11-2
abundance: .
d_gene: TRBD2
j_gene: TRBJ2-7

CDR3aa: CASSFGDTSDTQYF
CDR3nt: TGCGCCAGCAGCTTCGGAGATACTTCAGATACGCAGTATTTT
v_gene: TRBV5-1
abundance: .
d_gene: .
j_gene: TRBJ2-3

CDR3aa: CASSPAGSFGETQYF
CDR3nt: TGCGCCAGCAGCCCGGCGGGAAGTTTCGGGGAGACCCAGTACTTC
v_gene: TRBV5-1
abundance: .
d_gene: .
j_gene: TRBJ2-5

CDR3aa: CASSLQGNTEAFF
CDR3nt: TGCGCCAGCAGCTTACAGGGGAACACTGAAGCTTTCTTT
v_gene: TRBV5-1
abundance: .
d_gene: .
j_gene: TRBJ1-1

CDR3aa: CASSLSGNYEQYF
CDR3nt: TGTGCCAGCAGTTTATCCGGGAACTACGAGCAGTACTTC
v_gene: TRBV28
abundance: .
d_gene: .
j_gene: TRBJ2-7

CDR3aa: CASSPWWGDEQYF
CDR3nt: TGTGCCAGCAGCCCCTGGTGGGGGGACGAGCAGTACTTC
v_gene: TRBV11-3
abundance: .
d_gene: .
j_gene: TRBJ2-7

CDR3aa: CASSADRGVEAFF
CDR3nt: TGTGCCAGCAGCGCTGACAGGGGTGTTGAGGCTTTCTTT
v_gene: TRBV6-1
abundance: .
d_gene: TRBD1
j_gene: TRBJ1-1